A single sample gave rise to the 24 T cell receptor beta chains below, sequenced in a study of cytomegalovirus exposure and HLA in healthy donors. Researchers ran the PCR with 60 Vbeta and 13 Jbeta primers. Sequencing was performed with immunoSEQ multiplex PCR; in TCRdb, only in-frame clones are kept and a portion is missing. In total, the table holds approximately 120,000 clones. Material: PBMCs. These receptors all come from a woman between 55 and 75 years old in good health and CMV-seronegative.

This rearrangement joins TRBV10-3 to TRBJ2-6; TRBD1 aligns across 10 bases. V lost 6 bases to trimming and J lost 1 base; unmatched junction nucleotides: 3. The CDR3 has 16 amino acids. Germline values: CDR1 ENHRY, CDR2 SYGVKD. Written as DNA, the CDR3 is TGTGCCATCAGGACAGGGGGCGCTTCTGGGGCCAACGTCCTGACTTTC. It yields the protein CAIRTGGASGANVLTF.

This chain joins TRBV4-1 and TRBJ2-5, with TRBD2 matching 12 bases. The CDR3 length is 16 residues. Losses at the gene ends were 4 bases for V and 5 bases for J; bases not matched to a gene: 8. Germline loops: CDR1 MGHRA, CDR2 YSYEKL. The CDR3 nucleotides are TGCGCCAGCAGCCCTAGCGGGGGGGGCTTCGGGGAGACCCAGTACTTC. As protein: CASSPSGGGFGETQYF.

J is TRBJ2-3 and V is TRBV21-1; the D call in the table, TRBD2, was not verified against the DNA. TRBV21-1 corresponds to a pseudogene. CDR3 length: 16 amino acids. In DNA form, the CDR3 reads TGTGCCAGCAGCAAAGCGTGGCGGGGGGTCACAGATACGCAGTATTTT. This sequence encodes CASSKAWRGVTDTQYF.

The chain recombines TRBV19 with TRBJ1-4; D might be TRBD1 (6 bases). V was cut by 6 bases and J by 8 bases, with 22 bases left in between. The CDR3 contains 16 residues. Germline loops: CDR1 LNHDA, CDR2 SQIVND (reference sequence). CDR3 in amino acids: CASRRIKTGSDEKLFF. The CDR3 nucleotides are TGTGCCAGTAGGAGAATTAAAACAGGGTCGGACGAAAAACTGTTTTTT.

The chain combines TRBV7-2 with TRBJ1-1, with a possible D match to TRBD1 (5 bases). The CDR3 totals 12 residues. CDR1 is SGHTA and CDR2 is FQGNSA in the germline V gene. Between the trimmed V and J ends, which lost 11 bases and 3 bases, there was a span of 13 bases. The CDR3 sequence is CAGKGQYTEAFF. In DNA, the CDR3 is TGTGCCGGCAAGGGGCAGTACACTGAAGCTTTCTTT.

This chain uses TRBV2 with TRBJ2-2; 12 bases fit TRBD2. J gave up 7 bases and V 4 bases, and 13 bases lay outside the gene matches. Germline values: CDR1 SNHLY, CDR2 FYNNEI. The CDR3 has 18 residues. The CDR3 DNA follows: TGTGCCAGCAGTGGGTCGCCTAGCGGGGGGGCCCGAGGCGGGGAGCTGTTTTTT. This gives the protein CASSGSPSGGARGGELFF.

This chain joins TRBV9 and TRBJ1-5; the D gene is possibly TRBD1 (5 bases). This CDR3 is built from 15 residues. The V end was cut by 3 bases, the J end by 5 bases, with 15 bases between. The germline V gene has CDR1 SGDLS and CDR2 YYNGEE. CDR3 protein: CASSAGRDGDQPQHF. The CDR3 bases are TGTGCCAGCAGCGCGGGGAGGGACGGAGATCAGCCCCAGCATTTT.

The chain uses TRBV27 and TRBJ1-5; tentatively, D is TRBD1 (6 bases). Germline values: CDR1 MNHEY, CDR2 SMNVEV (reference sequence). V was clipped by 3 bases and J by 7 bases, with 19 bases between them. The CDR3 loop spans 16 amino acids. The CDR3 protein is CASSFGGGGSGQPQHF. CDR3 nucleotides: TGTGCCAGCAGTTTCGGGGGCGGGGGGTCGGGGCAGCCCCAGCATTTT.

V is TRBV6-6 and J is TRBJ1-4; TRBD1 matches 7 bases. The CDR3 loop spans 15 amino acids. V lost 7 bases and J lost 7; bases outside the gene matches: 12. Germline V gene data show CDR1 as MNHNY and CDR2 as SVGAGI (reference sequence). CDR3 coding DNA: TGTGCCAGCACCAGAGGAGGACAGGTCTCTGAAAAACTGTTTTTT. It is translated as CASTRGGQVSEKLFF.

The chain has TRBV11-2 and TRBJ2-3, with 9 bases fitting TRBD2. CDR1 SGHAT and CDR2 FQNNGV come from the germline V gene. This CDR3 has 18 amino acids. J lost 3 bases, V lost 5 bases, and 15 bases had no gene match. The DNA for the CDR3 is TGTGCCAGCAGCATGACTAGCGGTCCCCAATTGGGTACAGATACGCAGTATTTT. Encoded protein: CASSMTSGPQLGTDTQYF.

This chain links TRBV4-1 with TRBJ1-3, with TRBD1 matching over 9 bases. The CDR3 extends over 16 amino acids. In germline, CDR1 is MGHRA, CDR2 YSYEKL. Trimming took 0 bases from V and 6 from J; bases not matched to a gene: 6. The CDR3 DNA reads TGCGCCAGCAGCCAAGATCGGACAGGGGTCTCAAACACCATATATTTT. Translation gives CASSQDRTGVSNTIYF.

V and J are TRBV6-5 and TRBJ2-5; 9 bases fit TRBD1. The J segment lost 3 bases and the V segment lost 8 bases, leaving 4 bases of the junction unmatched. This CDR3 region has 13 residues. From germline, CDR1 is MNHEY and CDR2 SVGAGI. The CDR3 is CASSRDREETQYF. The CDR3 DNA is TGTGCCAGCTCTAGGGACAGGGAAGAGACCCAGTACTTC.

V is TRBV6-5 and J is TRBJ2-3; D unresolved. There are 15 residues in the CDR3. Germline CDR1 and CDR2: MNHEY and SVGAGI. Trimming cost V 0 bases and J 1 base, with 8 bases left between them. The chain's CDR3 is CASSYSHRGTDTQYF. CDR3 DNA sequence: TGTGCCAGCAGTTACTCTCACAGAGGCACAGATACGCAGTATTTT.

The chain carries TRBV27 and TRBJ2-5, with D possibly TRBD2 on 5 matching bases. The CDR3 is 11 residues long. CDR1 and CDR2 (germline): MNHEY, SMNVEV (reference sequence). V lost 6 bases and J lost 6, with 8 bases in between. The CDR3 nucleotides read TGTGCCAGCAGATCGGGAAAGACCCAGTACTTC. This codes for CASRSGKTQYF.

CDR3 DNA: TGTGCCAGCAGTTACAGGGGCTTTAGGGAGACCCAGTACTTC. Encoded protein: CASSYRGFRETQYF. V usage is TRBV6-6 and J usage is TRBJ2-5, with D perhaps matching TRBD1 (5 bases). CDR1 and CDR2 from the germline V gene are MNHNY and SVGAGI (reference sequence). Trimming shortened V by 2 bases and J by 5 bases, and 12 bases separated the two germline ends. The CDR3 contains 14 residues.

This sequence joins TRBV10-3 and TRBJ1-5; no definite D call. The CDR3 extends over 16 amino acids. Germline CDR1 is ENHRY and CDR2 is SYGVKD. V lost 5 bases, J lost 2 bases, and 16 bases lay in between. The CDR3, as DNA: TGTGCCATCAGTCCTAGGTGGGGAGAGGGCAATCAGCCCCAGCATTTT. It translates to CAISPRWGEGNQPQHF.

The rearrangement joins TRBV9 to TRBJ2-3, with 10 nucleotides matching TRBD1. There are 14 residues in the CDR3. Germline-derived CDR1 and CDR2 are SGDLS and YYNGEE. V was clipped by 3 bases and J by 9 bases; unmatched bases: 7. CDR3 in amino acids: CASSDRDRGDTQYF. Here the CDR3 DNA reads TGTGCCAGCAGCGACCGGGACAGGGGCGACACGCAGTATTTT.

The V gene is TRBV7-2, the J gene TRBJ2-4, with 9 bases lining up with TRBD1. Germline-derived CDR1 and CDR2 are SGHTA and FQGNSA. The V gene end was trimmed by 5 bases and the J gene end by 6 bases; junction bases not matched to a gene: 8. This CDR3 comprises 15 residues. The CDR3 region is CASSRSGTGINIQYF. The CDR3 DNA sequence: TGTGCCAGCAGCCGCTCCGGGACAGGGATAAACATTCAGTACTTC.

The chain carries TRBV28 and TRBJ2-7; D might be TRBD2 (6 bases). Trimming took 7 bases from V and 3 from J, leaving 16 bases between them. Germline CDR1 MDHEN, CDR2 SYDVKM. CDR3 size: 14 residues. The CDR3 nucleotides read TGTGCCAGCAACCCACCGGGACTGAACTACGAGCAGTACTTC. This encodes CASNPPGLNYEQYF.

The V and J genes are TRBV9 and TRBJ2-2; D gene unclear. The V and J ends lost 0 bases and 7 bases respectively, with 4 bases between them. This CDR3 has 12 residues. The germline V gene has CDR1 SGDLS and CDR2 YYNGEE. CDR3 sequence reads: CASSVDLGELFF. The CDR3 DNA sequence: TGTGCCAGCAGCGTAGATCTCGGGGAGCTGTTTTTT.

The chain joins TRBV7-9 to TRBJ2-7; 7 positions agree with TRBD1. Germline trimming cut 5 bases from V and 2 bases from J; bases unmatched to any gene: 3. CDR1 SEHNR and CDR2 FQNEAQ come from the germline V gene (reference sequence). This CDR3 contains 13 residues. The CDR3 nucleotides read TGTGCCAGCAGCCCGGGACAGACCTACGAGCAGTACTTC. Its protein is CASSPGQTYEQYF.

The genes are TRBV5-5 and TRBJ2-2, with a weak D call TRBD2 (7 bases). Germline V gene lookup returns CDR1 SGHKS and CDR2 YYEKEE (reference sequence). Trimming removed 5 bases at V and 6 bases at J, with 20 bases between. The CDR3 sequence is 16 residues long. The CDR3 loop is CASSSSEGGFPGELFF. The CDR3 DNA is TGTGCCAGCAGTTCCTCAGAGGGGGGGTTCCCCGGGGAGCTGTTTTTT. Full variable domain (rest looked up from reference TRBV5-5 and TRBJ2-2): DAGVTQSPTHLIKTRGQQVTLRCSPISGHKSVSWYQQVLGQGPQFIFQYYEKEERGRGNFPDRFSARQFPNYSSELNVNALLLGDSALYLCASSSSEGGFPGELFFGEGSRLTVL.

The V and J genes are TRBV15 and TRBJ2-3; possible D gene TRBD2, 5 bases. CDR3 length: 15 residues. V was clipped by 8 bases and J by 5 bases, with 20 bases between them. CDR1 and CDR2 from the germline V gene are LNHNV and YYDKDF (reference sequence). In DNA form, the CDR3 reads TGTGCCACCTCATGGAGGAGTGATCCGGGAGATACGCAGTATTTT. Its protein product is CATSWRSDPGDTQYF.

The V gene is TRBV18, the J gene TRBJ1-1; TRBD1 might be the D (5 bases). Per the germline V gene, CDR1 is KGHSH and CDR2 is LQKENI. V was cut by 3 bases and J by 5 bases, with 10 bases left in between. The CDR3 consists of 13 residues. The CDR3 is CASSPLGETEAFF. CDR3 sequence (DNA): TGTGCCAGCTCACCGCTAGGGGAAACTGAAGCTTTCTTT.